This T cell receptor (beta chain) was retrieved from a study of CD8 T cells in ankylosing spondylitis. With V trimmed by 4 bases and J by 2 bases, 10 bases remained unmatched. The CDR3 runs to 17 residues. Germline V gene sequence: CDR1 LGHNA, CDR2 YNFKEQ. TCRdb re-derived calls from the 5' RACE reads in MiXCR, one entry per CDR3 protein. The sample has 300,000 to 350,000 distinct CDR3 sequences, about 15% seen once. This clonotype was recorded a few times. The source of this sequence is a male donor with ankylosing spondylitis or in good health (not recorded which). Sequencing was performed on blood, either unsorted or a sorted T cell fraction (not recorded which). The gene calls are TRBV4-2 and TRBJ2-3, with TRBD2 matching over 9 bases. CDR3 sequence: CASSLDRTSAVTDTQYF. CDR3 sequence (DNA): TGTGCCAGCAGCCTCGATCGGACTAGCGCAGTCACAGATACGCAGTATTTT.